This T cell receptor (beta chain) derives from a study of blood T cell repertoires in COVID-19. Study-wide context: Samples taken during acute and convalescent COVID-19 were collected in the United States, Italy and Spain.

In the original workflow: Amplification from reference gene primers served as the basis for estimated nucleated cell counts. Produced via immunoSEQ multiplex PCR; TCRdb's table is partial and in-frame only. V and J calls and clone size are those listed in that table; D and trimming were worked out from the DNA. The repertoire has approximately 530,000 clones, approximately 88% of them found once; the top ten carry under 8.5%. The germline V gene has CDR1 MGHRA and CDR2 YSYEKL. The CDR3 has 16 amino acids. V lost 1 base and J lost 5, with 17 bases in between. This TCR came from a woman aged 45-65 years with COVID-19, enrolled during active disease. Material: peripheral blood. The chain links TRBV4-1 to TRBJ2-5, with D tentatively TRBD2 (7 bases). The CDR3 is CASSQGGGGRLETQYF. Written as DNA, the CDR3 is TGCGCCAGCAGCCAAGGAGGGGGGGGCCGATTGGAGACCCAGTACTTC.